What follows are 31 T cell receptor beta chains derived from one specimen sequenced in a study of blood T cell repertoires in COVID-19. Generated by immunoSEQ multiplex PCR, the TCRdb table keeps only in-frame clones and is missing some. The sample consists of 170,000 or so clones, more than 75% of them appearing once. Sequencing was performed on peripheral blood. Every receptor here comes from a woman aged 18-30 years who had recovered from COVID-19.

CDR3: CASSYLGPSGANVLTF. Written as DNA, the CDR3 is TGTGCCAGCAGTTACCTGGGGCCCTCTGGGGCCAACGTCCTGACTTTC. The V call is TRBV6-2 or TRBV6-3, the J call TRBJ2-6; maybe TRBD1 (5 bases). This CDR3 region has 16 residues. V was clipped by 2 bases and J by 0 bases, with 8 bases between them. Germline values: CDR1 MNHEY, CDR2 SVGEGT.

The CDR3 loop reads CASSQRTSGSTDTQYF. The DNA of the CDR3 is TGCGCCAGCAGCCAAAGAACTAGCGGAAGCACAGATACGCAGTATTTT. The rearrangement links TRBV4-1 to TRBJ2-3; 8 nucleotides match TRBD2. The CDR3 is 16 residues long. Germline V gives CDR1 MGHRA, CDR2 YSYEKL. The junction had 4 bases not matched to a gene; V was cut back by 2 bases and J by 0 bases.

This sequence joins TRBV7-9 and TRBJ2-7; D perhaps matches TRBD1 (6 bases). The length of the CDR3 is 13 residues. The V end lost 5 bases, the J end lost 3 bases, and 11 bases lay between the germline ends. Germline CDR1 is SEHNR and CDR2 is FQNEAQ (reference sequence). DNA for the CDR3: TGTGCCAGCAGCCCCACAGGGTACTACGAGCAGTACTTC. This codes for CASSPTGYYEQYF.

This chain links TRBV5-6 with TRBJ1-1, with D possibly TRBD1 on 5 matching bases. V lost 4 bases, J lost 5 bases, and 15 bases lay in between. The V gene's germline CDR1 is SGHDT and CDR2 YYEEEE. CDR3 size: 14 residues. Here the CDR3 reads CASSGRDSKTEAFF. In nucleotides, the CDR3 is TGTGCCAGCAGCGGCCGGGACTCGAAAACTGAAGCTTTCTTT.

This clone was counted once. The CDR3 is CASSQARSTYEQYF. The CDR3, as DNA: TGCGCCAGCAGCCAAGCGCGGTCCACCTACGAGCAGTACTTC. The V call is TRBV4-1, the J call TRBJ2-7; D is uncertain. CDR3 length equals 14 residues. V was clipped by 1 base and J by 2 bases, with 9 bases between them. Germline V gives CDR1 MGHRA, CDR2 YSYEKL.

The genes are TRBV4-1 and TRBJ2-1; 12 nucleotides align to TRBD2. The germline V gene encodes CDR1 MGHRA and CDR2 YSYEKL. The CDR3 is 16 amino acids. V gave up 3 bases and J gave up 9 bases; unmatched junction bases: 9. CDR3 nucleotide sequence: TGCGCCAGCAGCCACGTTCTAGCGGGAGGGTTTGGTGAGCAGTTCTTC. Translation: CASSHVLAGGFGEQFF.

There are a few counts of this clone. The chain couples TRBV7-7 to TRBJ2-7; 10 bases map to TRBD1. The J segment lost 3 bases and the V segment lost 5 bases, leaving 4 bases of the junction unmatched. Per germline, CDR1 SSHAT and CDR2 FNYEAQ (reference sequence). This CDR3 comprises 14 residues. CDR3: CASSVGQGGYEQYF. The CDR3 coding sequence is TGTGCCAGCAGCGTAGGACAGGGGGGCTACGAGCAGTACTTC.

The chain couples TRBV10-3 to TRBJ2-2, with 10 bases matching TRBD1. This CDR3 spans 15 amino acids. The V gene end was trimmed by 2 bases and the J gene end by 5 bases; junction bases not matched to a gene: 2. Germline CDR1 ENHRY, CDR2 SYGVKD. CDR3 bases: TGTGCCATCAGTGAGGGGACAGGGGAGACCGGGGAGCTGTTTTTT. This codes for CAISEGTGETGELFF.

J is TRBJ2-1 and V is TRBV4-3; possibly TRBD2 for D (5 bases). Looked up from germline, CDR1 is LGHNA and CDR2 is YSLEER. V gave up 0 bases and J gave up 0 bases, with 12 bases separating them. This CDR3 contains 17 residues. CDR3 in amino acids: CASSQDIGRASYNEQFF. CDR3 coding DNA: TGCGCCAGCAGCCAAGATATCGGGCGGGCCTCCTACAATGAGCAGTTCTTC.

The chain uses TRBV4-3 and TRBJ2-3, with TRBD2 identical over 12 bases. V dropped 0 bases and J dropped 5; count of bases not matched to a gene: 9. This CDR3 has 18 residues. The germline V gene encodes CDR1 LGHNA and CDR2 YSLEER. CDR3 nucleotide sequence: TGCGCCAGCAGCCAAGATCCGGAGACTAGCGGGAGATTAGATACGCAGTATTTT. As protein: CASSQDPETSGRLDTQYF.

The CDR3 sequence is CASSLNPLYGYTF. DNA for the CDR3: TGTGCCAGCAGCCTAAATCCCCTCTATGGCTACACCTTC. This chain joins TRBV7-2 and TRBJ1-2; D uncertain. The V gene's germline CDR1 is SGHTA and CDR2 FQGNSA. There are 13 residues in the CDR3. The V and J ends lost 5 bases and 4 bases respectively, with 11 bases between them.

The chain has TRBV18 and TRBJ1-3; TRBD1 agrees at 9 bases. Germline assignment: CDR1 KGHSH and CDR2 LQKENI. V shed 6 bases, J shed 7 bases, and the junction held 16 bases outside the gene matches. The CDR3 runs to 17 residues. The CDR3 region is CASSQTPPGQGLNTIYF. As DNA, the CDR3 is TGTGCCAGCTCTCAGACCCCCCCGGGACAGGGACTTAACACCATATATTTT.

On this clone: The junction differs from germline at one of its ends, possibly a read error. This sample includes further DNA sequences coding for the same CDR3. The chain recombines TRBV5-4 with TRBJ2-4; 7 nucleotides line up with TRBD2. CDR1 is SGHNT and CDR2 is YYREEE in the germline V gene (reference sequence). This CDR3 is 17 amino acids long. CDR3 sequence: CASSPGGATAAKNIQYF. The CDR3 coding sequence is TGTGCCAGCAGCCCGGGGGGAGCTACAGCGGCCAAAAATATTCAGTACTTC.

V is TRBV7-9 and J is TRBJ2-1, with TRBD1 matching 10 bases. The CDR3 runs to 15 residues. Germline values: CDR1 SEHNR, CDR2 FQNEAQ (reference sequence). J gave up 8 bases and V 1 base, and 5 bases lay outside the gene matches. CDR3 sequence reads: CASSLGTGTGDEQFF. In DNA, the CDR3 is TGTGCCAGCAGCTTAGGGACCGGGACAGGGGATGAGCAGTTCTTC.

The rearrangement uses TRBV21-1 and TRBJ2-7; the table names TRBD2, a call not compared with the DNA. TRBV21-1 is shown as a pseudogene. This CDR3 spans 13 amino acids. The CDR3 here is CASSKPPSYEQYV. Written as DNA, the CDR3 is TGTGCCAGCAGCAAACCTCCCTCCTACGAGCAGTACGTC.

The V gene is TRBV5-1, the J gene TRBJ2-7; no firm D call. The CDR3 length is 14 residues. The ends were cut back, 0 bases at V and 0 bases at J, with 7 bases in the middle. CDR1 and CDR2 from the germline V gene are SGHRS and YFSETQ. Here the CDR3 reads CASSLVTSSYEQYF. The CDR3 bases are TGCGCCAGCAGCTTGGTGACATCCTCCTACGAGCAGTACTTC.

This clone was observed once. This chain connects TRBV6-4 to TRBJ2-1; D is possibly TRBD1 (5 bases). This CDR3 comprises 15 residues. The germline V gene encodes CDR1 MRHNA and CDR2 SNTAGT. Trimming stripped 3 bases from V and 6 bases from J, with 15 bases between. The CDR3 DNA follows: TGTGCCAGCAGTGAAGGGGCAGGAACCGGCAATGAGCAGTTCTTC. It codes for CASSEGAGTGNEQFF.

The rearrangement uses TRBV5-4 and TRBJ2-7; the match to TRBD2 covers 13 bases. V lost 4 bases to trimming and J lost 1 base; unmatched junction nucleotides: 2. The CDR3 totals 15 residues. The germline V gene has CDR1 SGHNT and CDR2 YYREEE (reference sequence). This CDR3 is CASSPGLAGSYEQYF. The CDR3 nucleotides read TGTGCCAGCAGCCCGGGACTAGCGGGGTCCTACGAGCAGTACTTC.

A few counts support this clone. V gene TRBV27 combines with J gene TRBJ1-5; D not resolved. CDR3 length equals 14 residues. Germline V gene sequence: CDR1 MNHEY, CDR2 SMNVEV (reference sequence). Trimming stripped 5 bases from V and 1 base from J, with 9 bases between. The CDR3 DNA reads as TGTGCCAGCAGTCCCCCCGGGAGCAATCAGCCCCAGCATTTT. It yields the protein CASSPPGSNQPQHF.

This clone has just one count. V is TRBV6-6 and J is TRBJ2-2; possible D gene TRBD2, 5 bases. There are 14 residues in the CDR3. V shed 0 bases and J shed 8 bases, with 10 bases lying between them. The germline V gene has CDR1 MNHNY and CDR2 SVGAGI (reference sequence). Here the CDR3 reads CASSYSEVLGELFF. CDR3 coding DNA: TGTGCCAGCAGTTACTCGGAGGTCTTGGGGGAGCTGTTTTTT.

The chain joins TRBV19 to TRBJ1-2, with D perhaps TRBD1 (6 bases). Germline CDR1 reads LNHDA; CDR2 reads SQIVND (reference sequence). Trimming shortened V by 3 bases and J by 3 bases, and 14 bases separated the two germline ends. CDR3 length: 15 amino acids. This CDR3 reads CASSILQGEHYGYTF. CDR3 DNA: TGTGCCAGTAGTATCCTACAGGGAGAACACTATGGCTACACCTTC.

The V and J genes are TRBV4-1 and TRBJ1-1; 7 bases agree with TRBD1. This CDR3 spans 17 amino acids. Germline V lookup: CDR1 MGHRA, CDR2 YSYEKL. V dropped 2 bases and J dropped 3; count of bases not matched to a gene: 12. The CDR3 DNA sequence: TGCGCCAGCAGCCAAAACCGACAGGGAAGTAGGTACACTGAAGCTTTCTTT. Its protein product is CASSQNRQGSRYTEAFF.

V is TRBV7-2 and J is TRBJ2-1, with 7 positions matching TRBD2. Germline CDR1 SGHTA, CDR2 FQGNSA. CDR3 size: 15 residues. J gave up 4 bases and V 7 bases, and 10 bases lay outside the gene matches. In DNA form, the CDR3 reads TGTGCCAGCACCACCCGGGCTAGCGGTTACAATGAGCAGTTCTTC. Its protein product is CASTTRASGYNEQFF.

This clone was recorded only once. The chain uses TRBV10-1 and TRBJ2-2; 9 positions match TRBD1. Germline assignment: CDR1 WNHNN and CDR2 SYGVQD (reference sequence). V shed 7 bases and J 7 bases; nucleotides not matched to a gene: 7. The CDR3 covers 14 residues. The CDR3 DNA reads TGCGCCAGCACACGGGACAGGGAAGTCGGGGAGCTGTTTTTT. Its translation: CASTRDREVGELFF.

J is TRBJ2-4 and V is TRBV3-1 (or the pseudogene TRBV3-2), with 10 bases identical to TRBD2. Germline V gene data show CDR1 as LGHDT and CDR2 as YNNKEL (reference sequence). The CDR3 is made up of 15 amino acids. V lost 3 bases, J lost 7 bases, and 6 bases stayed unmatched. CDR3 sequence: CASSQSGGAGNIQYF. For the CDR3, the DNA is TGTGCCAGCAGCCAGAGCGGGGGGGCCGGGAACATTCAGTACTTC.

The gene calls are TRBV7-9 and TRBJ1-1; TRBD1 might be the D (5 bases). The germline CDR1 and CDR2 sequences are SEHNR and FQNEAQ (reference sequence). The CDR3 length is 14 residues. V lost 4 bases, J lost 5 bases, and 14 bases lay in between. DNA of the CDR3: TGTGCCAGCAGCTCCCTCGGGGGTAGGACTGAAGCTTTCTTT. Protein sequence: CASSSLGGRTEAFF.

This clone was detected only once. Written as DNA, the CDR3 is TGTGCCAGTAGTACCCACCGGGTCACTGAAGCTTTCTTT. Its protein product is CASSTHRVTEAFF. The chain employs TRBV19 and TRBJ1-1, with D uncertain. The CDR3 is 13 residues long. Germline CDR1 reads LNHDA; CDR2 reads SQIVND (reference sequence). The V end lost 4 bases, the J end lost 4 bases, and 10 bases lay between the germline ends.

This clone was counted a single time. Here the CDR3 DNA reads TGTGCCAGCAGCGTCCGGAGCGGGGCCAACGTCCTGACTTTC. Translating gives CASSVRSGANVLTF. The V call is TRBV9, the J call TRBJ2-6, with D hard to call. Trimming left V 2 bases short and J 4 bases short, with 7 bases between. This CDR3 comprises 14 residues. Germline lookup yields CDR1 SGDLS and CDR2 YYNGEE.

The V and J genes are TRBV7-2 and TRBJ1-2; the D gene is possibly TRBD1 (5 bases). V gave up 2 bases and J gave up 0 bases, with 16 bases separating them. The CDR3 contains 17 residues. Germline assignment: CDR1 SGHTA and CDR2 FQGNSA. The CDR3 DNA reads TGTGCCAGCAGCTTACCTCTAAAGGGGCCAACTAACTATGGCTACACCTTC. This codes for CASSLPLKGPTNYGYTF.

The V call is TRBV19, the J call TRBJ2-3; D not resolved. CDR1 LNHDA and CDR2 SQIVND come from the germline V gene (reference sequence). Trimming pared 2 bases from V and 4 bases from J, leaving 7 bases between. The CDR3 extends over 13 amino acids. The DNA for the CDR3 is TGTGCCAGTAGTATACCGGTTTCAGATACGCAGTATTTT. Its protein is CASSIPVSDTQYF.

In its sample, this clone was seen a few times. The chain carries TRBV6-4 and TRBJ2-1, with 8 bases that match TRBD2. Trimming removed 8 bases from V and 4 bases from J; junction bases left unmatched: 7. CDR3 size: 14 residues. Per germline, CDR1 MRHNA and CDR2 SNTAGT. CDR3 sequence: CASSNGGGYNEQFF. In nucleotides, the CDR3 is TGTGCCAGCTCGAACGGGGGGGGTTACAATGAGCAGTTCTTC.